The rows below give T cell receptor beta chains drawn from one sample of a study of blood T cell repertoires in COVID-19. Using immunoSEQ multiplex PCR, the repertoire was profiled, and TCRdb retains in-frame clones only, with some absent. The sample records approximately 70,000 clones, roughly 80% being singletons. Sequenced sample: peripheral blood. The receptors here all came from a man in his 60s with COVID-19, enrolled during active disease. The CDR3 runs from the conserved cysteine through the conserved F or W. A D gene is named only where the DNA matches it firmly. Clone size is given for some rows only: seen once, a few or many times, or a class if the clone is expanded.

TRBV7-2	TRBJ1-1	once	-	TGTGCCAGCAGCCCCAGTGGGGGGGGCTGGTTCACTGAAGCTTTCTTT	CASSPSGGGWFTEAFF
TRBV19	TRBJ2-1	-	-	TGTGCCAGTCGCGGACGGGAGCAGGGCAATGAGCAGTTCTTC	CASRGREQGNEQFF
TRBV19	TRBJ1-1	few	-	TGTGCCAGTAGTATAAGAGGAGAGCTTGAAGCTTTCTTT	CASSIRGELEAFF
TRBV7-7	TRBJ2-5	-	TRBD1	TGTGCCAGCAGCAATAGACAGGGGGCTTGGGAGACCCAGTACTTC	CASSNRQGAWETQYF
TRBV5-1	TRBJ2-7	-	TRBD1	TGCGCCAGCAGCTTCGGTGTCGCCACAGGGGACGGGCAGTACTTC	CASSFGVATGDGQYF
TRBV4-2	TRBJ1-5	-	TRBD1	TGTGCCAGCAGCCCGAAAGACAGGGCGAGCAATCAGCCCCAGCATTTT	CASSPKDRASNQPQHF
TRBV5-5	TRBJ1-5	once	-	TGTGCCAGCAGCTTGGTGGCGGGCTGGGGCAATCAGCCCCAGCATTTT	CASSLVAGWGNQPQHF
TRBV18	TRBJ2-2	once	TRBD1	TGTGCCAGCTCACCTCTTGAATCCATGCTGGGACAGGTCATGTACACCGGGGAGCTGTTTTTT	CASSPLESMLGQVMYTGELFF
TRBV11-2	TRBJ2-5	-	-	TGTGCCAGCAGCTTACGGCGGGGAAGACTAATCTTACAAGAGACCCAGTACTTC	CASSLRRGRLILQETQYF
TRBV6-1	TRBJ2-5	few	-	TGTGCCAGCAGTGAGGTGGGAGGTTGGACCCAGTACTTC	CASSEVGGWTQYF
TRBV24-1	TRBJ2-5	-	-	TGTGCCACCAGTGAGACTCGTGGCGGGATCGAGACCCAGTACTTC	CATSETRGGIETQYF
TRBV5-1	TRBJ2-5	few	TRBD2	TGCGCCAGCAGCTTGGGACTAGCGGGAGGTGAGACCCAGTACTTC	CASSLGLAGGETQYF
TRBV29-1	TRBJ2-2	once	-	TGCAGCGTGACTCGGGGGGCCAACACCGGGGAGCTGTTTTTT	CSVTRGANTGELFF
TRBV7-6	TRBJ2-1	-	TRBD2	TGTGCCAGCAGCTTCTGGACTAGCGGGTCCTACAATGAGCAGTTCTTC	CASSFWTSGSYNEQFF
TRBV18	TRBJ2-3	-	TRBD2	TGTGCCAGCTCACCGGGAGGGGATAAAGATACGCAGTATTTT	CASSPGGDKDTQYF
TRBV11-3	TRBJ2-3	-	TRBD1	TGTGCCAGCAGCGGGGGACAGCCGGCAGATACGCAGTATTTT	CASSGGQPADTQYF
TRBV2	TRBJ2-3	-	TRBD2	TGTGCCAGCAGTGAAGGGGCGGGGGGTGCAGATACGCAGTATTTT	CASSEGAGGADTQYF
TRBV12-3/TRBV12-4	TRBJ2-5	-	TRBD2	TGTGCCAGCAGTTTGGGACTAATAGAGACCCAGTACTTC	CASSLGLIETQYF
TRBV4-2	TRBJ2-3	-	-	TGTGCCAGCAGCCAAGGGGAGGGCACAGATACGCAGTATTTT	CASSQGEGTDTQYF
TRBV28	TRBJ1-1	once	-	TGTGCCAGCAGTTTAAGTTGGGGGCCCGACACTGAAGCTTTCTTT	CASSLSWGPDTEAFF
TRBV14	TRBJ2-1	-	TRBD2	TGTGCCAGCAGCCCACCGGGACTAGCGGGAGTCTGGGGTGAGCAGTTCTTC	CASSPPGLAGVWGEQFF
TRBV6-5	TRBJ1-3	-	-	TGTGCCAGCAGCCGTCTGGTAACATCTGGAAACACCATATATTTT	CASSRLVTSGNTIYF
TRBV5-1	TRBJ1-1	-	TRBD1	TGCGCCAGCAGCTTTTCTACAGGGGGAGTTAACACTGAAGCTTTCTTT	CASSFSTGGVNTEAFF
TRBV14	TRBJ2-3	many	TRBD2	TGTGCCAGCAGCCAAGTCGCGGGAGGAAATACGCAGTATTTT	CASSQVAGGNTQYF
TRBV4-1	TRBJ2-1	-	TRBD2	TGCGCCAGCAGCCAAGAGGCGACTAGCGGGGGGACCCATGAGCAGTTCTTC	CASSQEATSGGTHEQFF
TRBV6-5	TRBJ2-5	-	-	TGTGCCAGCAGTTACGAGACTCTTAAAGAGACCCAGTACTTC	CASSYETLKETQYF
TRBV20-1	TRBJ2-1	-	-	TGCAGTGCTAATAAGGGGTTGGAGCAGTTCTTC	CSANKGLEQFF
TRBV27	TRBJ2-1	once	-	TGTGCCAGCATAGGGCGGGATCCCTACAATGAGCAGTTCTTC	CASIGRDPYNEQFF
TRBV10-3	TRBJ2-3	-	-	TGTGCCATCAGTGGGGTGGCGGGGATGGGAGATACGCAGTATTTT	CAISGVAGMGDTQYF
TRBV21-1	TRBJ1-2	-	-	TGTGCCAGCAGCCCACCCGGCAGGGGCGCCTATCTCGGAGGCTACACCTTC	CASSPPGRGAYLGGYTF
TRBV9	TRBJ1-4	-	TRBD1	TGTGCCAGCAGCGTAGGAGACGGGACAGTTGAAAAACTGTTTTTT	CASSVGDGTVEKLFF
TRBV5-1	TRBJ2-3	once	TRBD1	TGCGCCAGCAGTGAGGGACAGAGCCCAGATACGCAGTATTTT	CASSEGQSPDTQYF
TRBV24-1	TRBJ2-2	-	-	TGTGCCACCAGCGCCGTATTCGGCGGGGAGCTGTTTTTT	CATSAVFGGELFF
TRBV19	TRBJ2-7	once	TRBD2	TGTGCCAGTAGTATAGATCTCCCTTCCTGGACTAGCGGGAACTACGAGCAGTACTTC	CASSIDLPSWTSGNYEQYF
TRBV18	TRBJ2-1	-	-	TGTGCCAGCTCCCAAGAGGATATTGAGCAGTTCTTC	CASSQEDIEQFF
TRBV5-1	TRBJ2-7	-	-	TGCGCCAGCAGCTTAGAGGCAGGGCCTTACTACGAGCAGTACTTC	CASSLEAGPYYEQYF
TRBV5-4	TRBJ1-2	-	-	TGTGCCAGCAGCCCCGGTAACTATGGCTACACCTTC	CASSPGNYGYTF
TRBV5-1	TRBJ2-2	few	TRBD1	TGCGCCAGCAGCTTCTTAGGGGGCGGGACCGGGGAGCTGTTTTTT	CASSFLGGGTGELFF
TRBV13	TRBJ2-1	-	TRBD2	TGTGCCAGCAGCTCGTGGGCTGGACTAGCGGGAGGGCACCCCTACAATGAGCAGTTCTTC	CASSSWAGLAGGHPYNEQFF
TRBV6-4	TRBJ2-1	-	TRBD1	TGTGCCAGCAGTACCCTGGGGACAGGGGGCCATGAGCAGTTCTTC	CASSTLGTGGHEQFF